A selection of T cell receptor beta chains follows, all from one sample in a study of early T cells in non-severe SARS-CoV-2 infection. TCRdb re-analysed the 5' RACE reads in MiXCR, keeping a single row per CDR3 protein. The data show roughly 75,000 distinct CDR3 sequences, with more than 9% seen just once and about 4.8% held by the top ten. The specimen sequenced was whole blood. The receptors originated from an adult who was a healthcare worker with PCR-confirmed SARS-CoV-2 infection or an uninfected control (not recorded which). CDR3s include the opening cysteine and the closing phenylalanine or tryptophan. Each record gives: D gene, V gene, J gene, clone size, CDR3 protein, CDR3 DNA. D genes are given only for firm matches. Size tells how often a clone was seen (once, few, many) or the class of an expanded clone, and some rows leave it out.

D: -; V: TRBV20-1; J: TRBJ1-3; size: many; CDR3: CSARDIGSSGNTIYF; DNA: TGCAGTGCTAGAGATATCGGCAGCTCTGGAAACACCATATATTTT
D: -; V: TRBV5-4; J: TRBJ2-3; size: once; CDR3: CASSEADPDMQYF; DNA: TGTGCCAGCTCCGAAGCCGACCCAGATATGCAGTATTTT
D: -; V: TRBV10-2; J: TRBJ1-1; size: many; CDR3: CASTSEGTWAEAFF; DNA: TGCGCCAGCACCTCGGAGGGGACATGGGCTGAAGCTTTCTTT
D: -; V: TRBV12-3/TRBV12-4; J: TRBJ1-3; size: many; CDR3: CAVRAGTGNTIYF; DNA: TGTGCCGTCCGAGCAGGGACTGGAAACACCATATATTTT
D: -; V: TRBV29-1; J: TRBJ1-4; size: few; CDR3: CSVEDRGTEKLFF; DNA: TGCAGCGTTGAAGATCGGGGTACTGAAAAACTGTTTTTT
D: -; V: TRBV7-9; J: TRBJ2-1; size: many; CDR3: CASSLADWKPGLHYNEQFF; DNA: TGTGCCAGCAGCTTAGCGGATTGGAAGCCGGGACTTCACTACAATGAGCAGTTCTTC
D: TRBD1; V: TRBV7-9; J: TRBJ2-7; size: many; CDR3: CALRRTGDNEQYF; DNA: TGTGCGCTTAGGAGGACAGGGGACAACGAGCAGTACTTC
D: TRBD1; V: TRBV9; J: TRBJ1-3; size: many; CDR3: CASSVDAGGTGNTIYF; DNA: TGTGCCAGCAGCGTAGACGCAGGGGGCACTGGAAACACCATATATTTT
D: TRBD2; V: TRBV12-3/TRBV12-4; J: TRBJ2-3; size: -; CDR3: CASRDPLQAGGGTDTQYF; DNA: TGTGCCAGCAGAGATCCCCTTCAAGCGGGAGGGGGCACAGATACGCAGTATTTT
D: -; V: TRBV27; J: TRBJ2-2; size: many; CDR3: CASSFRTGELFF; DNA: TGTGCCAGCAGTTTCCGCACCGGGGAGCTGTTTTTT